Following are 9 T cell receptor beta chains from one sample sequenced in a study of blood T cell repertoires in COVID-19. Profiling relied on immunoSEQ multiplex PCR, and the TCRdb table lists in-frame clones only, not all of them. The repertoire includes around 150,000 clones, over 60% of them detected once, and roughly 8.3% sits in the top ten. The sample was peripheral blood. The receptors stem from a man aged 55 to 70 with acute or convalescent COVID-19.

This chain joins TRBV11-2 and TRBJ1-1, with 9 bases lining up with TRBD1. Per the germline V gene, CDR1 is SGHAT and CDR2 is FQNNGV. The CDR3 totals 14 residues. V trimming: 5 bases; J trimming: 3 bases; junction bases outside the gene matches: 4. Here the CDR3 reads CASSIRTGDTEAFF. CDR3 DNA sequence: TGTGCCAGCAGCATTCGGACAGGGGACACTGAAGCTTTCTTT.

This clone was seen more than once but under ten times. The J gene is TRBJ1-6, the V gene TRBV7-2; 8 nucleotides align to TRBD1. The germline gives CDR1 SGHTA, CDR2 FQGNSA. The CDR3 extends over 15 amino acids. The junction had 6 bases not matched to a gene; V was cut back by 3 bases and J by 8 bases. CDR3 residues: CASSLTVTGDSPLHF. In DNA, the CDR3 is TGTGCCAGCAGCTTGACCGTGACAGGGGATTCACCCCTCCACTTT. Combining the CDR3 with reference TRBV7-2 and TRBJ1-6 gives the whole variable domain GAGVSQSPSNKVTEKGKDVELRCDPISGHTALYWYRQSLGQGLEFLIYFQGNSAPDKSGLPSDRFSAERTGGSVSTLTIQRTQQEDSAVYLCASSLTVTGDSPLHFGNGTRLTVT.

V and J are TRBV2 and TRBJ1-1; no clear D. CDR1 and CDR2 (germline): SNHLY, FYNNEI. Trimming removed 6 bases at V and 6 bases at J, with 20 bases between. The CDR3 spans 15 residues. The CDR3 is CASRDNALGTAEAFF. Written as DNA, the CDR3 is TGTGCCAGCAGAGACAACGCATTGGGTACTGCTGAAGCTTTCTTT.

The J gene is TRBJ2-5, the V gene TRBV5-1; perhaps TRBD2 as D (6 bases). The CDR3 consists of 13 residues. Germline assignment: CDR1 SGHRS and CDR2 YFSETQ. V gave up 4 bases and J gave up 1 base, with 8 bases separating them. The CDR3 region is CASSGGVQETQYF. CDR3 in DNA: TGCGCCAGCAGCGGAGGGGTCCAAGAGACCCAGTACTTC.

This chain uses TRBV11-3 with TRBJ2-7; D is perhaps TRBD2 (6 bases). This CDR3 has 15 residues. Germline lookup yields CDR1 SGHNT and CDR2 YENEEA. Deletions cut 4 bases from V and 6 bases from J, with 19 bases between. CDR3 coding DNA: TGTGCCAGCAGCTACCGGGACCCCCGGCGGGGCGAGCAGTACTTC. Translating it yields CASSYRDPRRGEQYF.

The chain joins TRBV6-5 to TRBJ1-1; D gene unclear. The V and J ends lost 10 bases and 4 bases respectively, with 16 bases between them. The germline V gene has CDR1 MNHEY and CDR2 SVGAGI. The CDR3 spans 13 residues. The CDR3, as DNA: TGTGCCACTTCATCAAGGGAGGGCACTGAAGCTTTCTTT. Translation gives CATSSREGTEAFF.

V and J are TRBV14 and TRBJ2-2, with D hard to call. Germline V gene data show CDR1 as SGHDN and CDR2 as FVKESK. V lost 1 base to trimming and J lost 3 bases, with 6 bases between them. The CDR3 loop spans 14 amino acids. CDR3 nucleotide sequence: TGTGCCAGCAGCCAAGTTAGTTACACCGGGGAGCTGTTTTTT. Protein sequence: CASSQVSYTGELFF.

Many counts were recorded for this clone. This rearrangement joins TRBV6-5 to TRBJ2-3; 9 bases fit TRBD2. Germline V gives CDR1 MNHEY, CDR2 SVGAGI. This CDR3 contains 16 residues. Trimming took 0 bases from V and 6 from J; bases not matched to a gene: 7. The CDR3 sequence: CASSYSWASGDDTQYF. As DNA, the CDR3 is TGTGCCAGCAGTTACTCTTGGGCTAGCGGGGATGATACGCAGTATTTT.

The genes are TRBV29-1 and TRBJ1-2; D is unclear. Germline values: CDR1 SQVTM, CDR2 ANQGSEA. The CDR3 spans 11 residues. Trimming took off 0 bases at V and 6 bases at J, with 5 bases between the two ends. CDR3 loop: CSVEDSDGYTF. For the CDR3, the DNA is TGCAGCGTTGAAGACTCGGATGGCTACACCTTC.